The T cell receptor beta chain described here comes from a study of blood T cell repertoires in COVID-19. For the study at large: Acute-phase and convalescent COVID-19 samples originated in the United States, Italy and Spain. In each case, the material was cDNA or gDNA derived from T cells, B-cell-depleted T cells, or PBMCs.

As to this clone: One junction end disagrees with the germline gene, perhaps due to a read error.

The germline CDR1 and CDR2 sequences are SGHTA and FQGNSA. The CDR3 runs 10 residues. Produced via immunoSEQ multiplex PCR; TCRdb's table is partial and in-frame only. The sample has over 65,000 clones; 85% to 90% are singletons. The TCR comes from a human donor in a cohort sampled during active COVID-19. The chain links TRBV7-2 to TRBJ2-7, with 7 bases that match TRBD1. The sample consisted of peripheral blood. The CDR3 region is CASSQGVGEF. CDR3 in DNA: TGTGCCAGCAGCCAGGGGGTAGGGGAGTTC.